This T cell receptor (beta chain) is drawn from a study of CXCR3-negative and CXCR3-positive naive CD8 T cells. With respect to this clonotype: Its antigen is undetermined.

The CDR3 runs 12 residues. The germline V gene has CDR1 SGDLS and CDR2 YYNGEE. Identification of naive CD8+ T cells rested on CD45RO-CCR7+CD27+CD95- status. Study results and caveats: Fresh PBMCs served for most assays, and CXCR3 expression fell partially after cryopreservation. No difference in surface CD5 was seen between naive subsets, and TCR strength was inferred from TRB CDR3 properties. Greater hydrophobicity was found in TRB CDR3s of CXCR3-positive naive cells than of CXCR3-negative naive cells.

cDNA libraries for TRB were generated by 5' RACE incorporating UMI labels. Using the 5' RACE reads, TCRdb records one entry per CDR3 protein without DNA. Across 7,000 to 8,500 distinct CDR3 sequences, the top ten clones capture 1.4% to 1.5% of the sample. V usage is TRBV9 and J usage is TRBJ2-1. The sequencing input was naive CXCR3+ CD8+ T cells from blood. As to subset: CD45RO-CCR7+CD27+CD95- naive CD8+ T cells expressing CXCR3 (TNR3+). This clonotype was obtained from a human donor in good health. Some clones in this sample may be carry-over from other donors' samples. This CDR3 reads CASGLDLNEQFF. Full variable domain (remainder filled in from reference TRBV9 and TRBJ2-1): DSGVTQTPKHLITATGQRVTLRCSPRSGDLSVYWYQQSLDQGLQFLIQYYNGEERAKGNILERFSAQQFPDLHSELNLSSLELGDSALYFCASGLDLNEQFFGPGTRLTVL.